This entry describes one TCR beta chain. Its target is not known. The entry originates in a study of T cells in Graves' hyperthyroidism and ophthalmopathy. Amplified TCR beta CDR3 regions derived from RNA transcripts. The HTBI primer set was used in a first-round RT-PCR of the TCR CDR3. TCRdb ran MiXCR on the multiplex PCR reads and lists one entry per CDR3 protein. The sample records about 400,000 distinct CDR3 sequences, 13% being singletons. CDR3 length: 15 residues. Germline CDR1 DFQATT, CDR2 SNEGSKA (reference sequence). Germline trimming cut 3 bases from V and 4 bases from J; bases unmatched to any gene: 9. Study-level points and caveats: Blood also showed most of the thyroid clonotypes that were expanded above 0.001.

The specimen was blood. The V call is TRBV20-1, the J call TRBJ2-7; 10 positions agree with TRBD2. The receptor's source is a woman aged 18 to 35 with Graves' hyperthyroidism. The CDR3 spells CSASFSGRTPYEQYF. DNA for the CDR3: TGCAGTGCTAGTTTTAGCGGGAGGACTCCTTACGAGCAGTACTTC.